This T cell receptor beta chain was captured in a study of early T cells in non-severe SARS-CoV-2 infection. TCRdb ran MiXCR on the 5' RACE reads and lists one entry per CDR3 protein. Among about 79,000 distinct CDR3 sequences listed, 11% were seen once. Ten or more counts support this clonotype. Looked up from germline, CDR1 is SGDLS and CDR2 is YYNGEE. The CDR3 extends over 15 amino acids. V trimming: 2 bases; J trimming: 0 bases; junction bases outside the gene matches: 3. The sample comprised whole blood. J is TRBJ2-3 and V is TRBV9; TRBD1 aligns across 7 bases. The sequence was obtained from an adult who was a healthcare worker with PCR-confirmed SARS-CoV-2 infection or an uninfected control (not recorded which). The CDR3 DNA sequence: TGTGCCAGCAGCGTCGAGGGGGCAAGCACAGATACGCAGTATTTT. Its protein is CASSVEGASTDTQYF.